Below are 22 T cell receptor beta chains sequenced from a single sample in a study of T cell clonality in common variable immunodeficiency. Data came from immunoSEQ multiplex PCR; TCRdb stores just in-frame clones and leaves some out. The repertoire consists of approximately 58,000 clones, none detected only once. The material sequenced was peripheral blood mononuclear cells. The receptor source for this set is a person aged 18-70 years in good health.

This clone was detected many times. Read coverage stops 3 residues before the CDR3 terminus; the germline J gene supplies the remainder. The V call is TRBV7-7, the J call TRBJ2-5; a possible D gene is TRBD2 (5 bases). This CDR3 is built from 13 residues. Germline CDR1 and CDR2: SSHAT and FNYEAQ (reference sequence). The V end was cut by 4 bases, the J end by 3 bases, with 9 bases between. This chain's CDR3 is CASSSGLEETQYF. The sequenced part of the CDR3 DNA is TGTGCCAGCAGCTCCGGACTGGAAGAGACC.

This clone has a count of ten or more. CDR3 bases read: TGCAGTGCTCGAACTTTGCTAAGCTCCTATAATTCACCC. It specifies CSARTLLSSYNSP. The full CDR3 protein is CSARTLLSSYNSPLHF. V is TRBV20-1 and J is TRBJ1-6, with no clear D. The sequenced fragment ends 3 residues before the CDR3 boundary, so the rest is inferred from the germline J gene. V was cut by 5 bases and J by 0 bases, with 14 bases left in between. CDR1 and CDR2 from the germline V gene are DFQATT and SNEGSKA (reference sequence). The CDR3 runs to 16 residues.

This clone was counted at least ten times. The CDR3 end falls 3 residues outside the read, so it is completed with the germline J gene. The V and J genes are TRBV19 and TRBJ2-5, with 9 bases that match TRBD1. Germline values: CDR1 LNHDA, CDR2 SQIVND (reference sequence). This CDR3 spans 17 amino acids. Losses at the gene ends were 2 bases for V and 2 bases for J; bases not matched to a gene: 9. The DNA read from the CDR3 is TGTGCCAGTAGTATACGATTCCCGACAGGGGGTCAAGAGACC. This encodes CASSIRFPTGGQET. The CDR3 as a whole reads CASSIRFPTGGQETQYF.

This clone has only a few counts. The CDR3 end is not reached by the read, which stops 3 residues before it; the germline J gene fills it in. This chain uses TRBV7-9 with TRBJ2-7; perhaps TRBD2 as D (6 bases). V lost 5 bases to trimming and J lost 5 bases, with 13 bases between them. Looked up from germline, CDR1 is SEHNR and CDR2 is FQNEAQ (reference sequence). The CDR3 consists of 13 residues. CDR3: CASSLGGSHEQYF. The sequenced part of the CDR3 DNA is TGTGCCAGCAGCCTGGGGGGTAGTCACGAG.

This clone came up many times. CDR3 bases read: TGTGCCTGGACTAACGACAGGGACTATGGC. Its translation: CAWTNDRDYG. The entire CDR3 reads CAWTNDRDYGYTF. V usage is TRBV30 and J usage is TRBJ1-2; 7 positions match TRBD1. The read terminates 3 residues before the CDR3 end, so the remaining end is supplied by the germline J gene. Germline V gives CDR1 GTSNPN, CDR2 SVGIG (reference sequence). This CDR3 region has 13 residues. V trimming: 4 bases; J trimming: 3 bases; junction bases outside the gene matches: 5.

This clone came up many times. The read ends 3 residues shy of where the CDR3 ends; the end is completed using the germline J gene. The genes are TRBV6-1 and TRBJ2-7, with D perhaps assigned TRBD1 or TRBD2 (5 bases each). Germline V CDR1 and CDR2: MNHNS, SASEGT. This CDR3 has 16 residues. The V gene lost 0 bases and the J gene lost 0 bases, with 12 bases spanning the gap. The CDR3 is CASSEARGSPSYEQYF. The sequenced CDR3 bases are TGTGCCAGCAGTGAAGCGAGGGGCTCCCCCTCCTACGAG.

The sample holds many counts of this clone. Read data end 3 residues before the CDR3 end; the end is taken from the germline J gene. The genes are TRBV6-1 and TRBJ2-1; 7 nucleotides match TRBD2. The CDR3 length is 15 residues. V dropped 2 bases and J dropped 8; count of bases not matched to a gene: 9. Germline CDR1 is MNHNS and CDR2 is SASEGT. CDR3 bases read: TGTGCCAGCAGTGAACTTGCGGGAGTTTTATATGAG. This translates into CASSELAGVLYE. The complete CDR3 reads CASSELAGVLYEQFF.

There are many counts of this clone. Read data end 3 residues before the CDR3 end; the end is taken from the germline J gene. The chain uses TRBV9 and TRBJ1-3; D possibly corresponds to TRBD1 (5 bases). Germline loops: CDR1 SGDLS, CDR2 YYNGEE. Trimming removed 0 bases from V and 1 base from J, with 11 bases in between. The CDR3 is 16 amino acids. This CDR3 is CASSVAQGWSGNTIYF. The part of the CDR3 DNA that was read is TGTGCCAGCAGCGTAGCGCAGGGATGGTCTGGAAACACC.

This clone was seen many times. Coverage ceases 3 residues before the CDR3 finishes, and the germline J gene fills in the end. The chain recombines TRBV2 with TRBJ1-3; 7 positions match TRBD1. Germline V lookup: CDR1 SNHLY, CDR2 FYNNEI. CDR3 length: 13 residues. V shed 3 bases, J shed 5 bases, and the junction held 1 base outside the gene matches. The covered CDR3 bases are TGTGCCAGCAGTGAGACAGGGAGAAACACC. Amino acid sequence: CASSETGRNT. The entire CDR3 is CASSETGRNTIYF. Full variable domain (outside the CDR3, taken from reference TRBV2 and TRBJ1-3): EPEVTQTPSHQVTQMGQEVILRCVPISNHLYFYWYRQILGQKVEFLVSFYNNEISEKSEIFDDQFSVERPDGSNFTLKIRSTKLEDSAMYFCASSETGRNTIYFGEGSWLTVV.

This clone was counted at least ten times. Coverage ceases 3 residues before the CDR3 finishes, and the germline J gene fills in the end. This rearrangement joins TRBV6-2 or TRBV6-3 to TRBJ1-4; 7 nucleotides agree with TRBD1. CDR3 length: 14 amino acids. Germline-derived CDR1 and CDR2 are MNHEY and SVGEGT. V gave up 5 bases and J gave up 7 bases; unmatched junction bases: 7. Incomplete CDR3 DNA: TGTGCCAGCAGTCTTAGGGGGCTCGGTGAAAAA. Translating gives CASSLRGLGEK. The entire CDR3 reads CASSLRGLGEKLFF.

In its sample, this clone was seen many times. The sequenced fragment ends 3 residues before the CDR3 boundary, so the rest is inferred from the germline J gene. This chain joins TRBV5-1 and TRBJ1-1, with 7 nucleotides matching TRBD1. The CDR3 sequence is 15 residues long. Germline V gene sequence: CDR1 SGHRS, CDR2 YFSETQ. The trim removed 3 bases at V and 4 bases at J, leaving 9 bases unmatched. The CDR3 sequence: CASSSNAGGGTEAFF. CDR3 DNA, as far as it was read: TGCGCCAGCAGCTCCAACGCAGGGGGTGGCACTGAA.

This clone was seen at least ten times. The CDR3 end is not reached by the read, which stops 3 residues before it; the germline J gene fills it in. The rearrangement uses TRBV19 and TRBJ2-6; TRBD2 matches at 11 bases. V lost 3 bases to trimming and J lost 0 bases; unmatched junction nucleotides: 7. Germline V CDR1 and CDR2: LNHDA, SQIVND (reference sequence). This CDR3 contains 19 residues. CDR3 DNA, as far as it was read: TGTGCCAGTAGTATTCGACTAGCGGGGCTGCCCTCTGGGGCCAACGTC. Protein sequence: CASSIRLAGLPSGANV. The entire CDR3 is CASSIRLAGLPSGANVLTF.

This clone was counted at least ten times. From the germline J gene comes the end of the CDR3, since the read stops 3 residues before it. The J gene is TRBJ1-2, the V gene TRBV9; D remains ambiguous. The germline V and J ends were trimmed by 4 bases and 0 bases, with 13 bases remaining between them. CDR1 and CDR2 from the germline V gene are SGDLS and YYNGEE. The CDR3 length is 15 residues. This CDR3 is CASSPGFVANYGYTF. The DNA read from the CDR3 is TGTGCCAGCAGCCCAGGTTTTGTGGCTAACTATGGC.

This clone was picked up many times. The read terminates 3 residues ahead of where the CDR3 ends, so the germline J gene completes it. The chain joins TRBV19 to TRBJ1-5; 7 bases are shared with TRBD1. V was clipped by 5 bases and J by 7 bases; unmatched bases: 5. CDR1 is LNHDA and CDR2 is SQIVND in the germline V gene (reference sequence). CDR3 size: 13 residues. CDR3 residues: CASSSTGVQPQHF. CDR3 DNA (partial): TGTGCCAGTAGTTCAACAGGGGTCCAGCCC.

This clone was found many times. The read finishes 3 residues shy of the CDR3 end, and the germline J gene is used to complete it. The chain links TRBV19 to TRBJ1-2; 7 nucleotides match TRBD1. The germline V gene has CDR1 LNHDA and CDR2 SQIVND (reference sequence). There are 14 residues in the CDR3. Trimming cost V 4 bases and J 2 bases; bases outside gene matches: 4. The CDR3 reads CASSTPGQNYGYTF. Partial CDR3 DNA: TGTGCCAGTAGTACGCCGGGACAGAACTATGGC.

This clone was seen repeatedly, ten times or more. Sequencing ends 3 residues short of the CDR3 end; the germline J gene provides the rest. This chain joins TRBV30 and TRBJ1-1; no firm D call. Trimming took 2 bases from V and 1 from J, leaving 5 bases between them. This CDR3 comprises 12 residues. Germline values: CDR1 GTSNPN, CDR2 SVGIG (reference sequence). CDR3 residues: CAWSIGNTEAFF. CDR3 DNA, as far as it was read: TGTGCCTGGAGTATCGGGAACACTGAA.

The table lists this clone with many counts. The read halts 3 residues ahead of the CDR3 end, with the missing end drawn from the germline J gene. V usage is TRBV3-1 (or the pseudogene TRBV3-2) and J usage is TRBJ2-7, with 11 positions matching TRBD2. Germline assignment: CDR1 LGHDT and CDR2 YNNKEL (reference sequence). V shed 6 bases and J 0 bases; nucleotides not matched to a gene: 13. The CDR3 covers 18 residues. CDR3 sequence reads: CASSQTGTSGRRSYEQYF. Incomplete CDR3 DNA: TGTGCCAGCAGTCAAACCGGGACTAGCGGAAGACGCTCCTACGAG.

Ten or more counts support this clone. The read is 3 residues too short to cover the CDR3 end, so that end is filled in from the germline J gene. The chain recombines TRBV30 with TRBJ1-4, with 11 bases lining up with TRBD1. Looked up from germline, CDR1 is GTSNPN and CDR2 is SVGIG (reference sequence). The CDR3 contains 15 residues. Germline trimming cut 2 bases from V and 7 bases from J; bases unmatched to any gene: 6. CDR3 amino acids: CAWSPLGQGVEKLFF. The CDR3 bases that were read are TGTGCCTGGAGTCCCCTGGGACAGGGGGTTGAAAAA. Combining the CDR3 with reference TRBV30 and TRBJ1-4 gives the whole variable domain SQTIHQWPATLVQPVGSPLSLECTVEGTSNPNLYWYRQAAGRGLQLLFYSVGIGQISSEVPQNLSASRPQDRQFILSSKKLLLSDSGFYLCAWSPLGQGVEKLFFGSGTQLSVL.

This clone was observed a handful of times. The CDR3 end lies 3 residues beyond the end of the read and is filled in from the germline J gene. The chain employs TRBV11-2 and TRBJ2-7; 7 nucleotides line up with TRBD2. In germline, CDR1 is SGHAT, CDR2 FQNNGV. The length of the CDR3 is 14 residues. The ends lost 5 bases at V and 3 bases at J; junction bases unmatched: 7. This CDR3 reads CASSPTRDYYEQYF. The sequenced part of the CDR3 DNA is TGTGCCAGCAGCCCAACCCGGGACTACTACGAG.

This clone was found many times. The CDR3 end lies 3 residues beyond the end of the read and is filled in from the germline J gene. The chain is built from TRBV11-2 and TRBJ2-1; 10 bases agree with TRBD2. CDR3 length equals 13 residues. Germline-derived CDR1 and CDR2 are SGHAT and FQNNGV. The V gene end was trimmed by 7 bases and the J gene end by 7 bases; junction bases not matched to a gene: 4. The CDR3 reads CASKLGLANEQFF. CDR3 DNA (partial): TGTGCCAGCAAGCTGGGACTAGCGAATGAG.

This clone has at least ten counts. The covered CDR3 bases are TGCGCCAGCAGGACTGGGCAGGGGCTGTGGGGTAATGAG. Translation gives CASRTGQGLWGNE. Given in full, the CDR3 is CASRTGQGLWGNEQFF. The chain employs TRBV5-1 and TRBJ2-1; perhaps TRBD1 as D (6 bases). The CDR3 is cut off 3 residues early in the read; its end comes from the germline J gene. Trimming took off 5 bases at V and 7 bases at J, with 22 bases between the two ends. This CDR3 spans 16 amino acids. Looked up from germline, CDR1 is SGHRS and CDR2 is YFSETQ. The full variable domain, in which reference TRBV5-1 and TRBJ2-1 provide the parts outside the CDR3, is KAGVTQTPRYLIKTRGQQVTLSCSPISGHRSVSWYQQTPGQGLQFLFEYFSETQRNKGNFPGRFSGRQFSNSRSEMNVSTLELGDSALYLCASRTGQGLWGNEQFFGPGTRLTVL.

About this clone: Coverage ceases 3 residues before the CDR3 finishes, and the germline J gene fills in the end. The chain uses TRBV20-1 and TRBJ1-1; no clear D gene. The germline V gene has CDR1 DFQATT and CDR2 SNEGSKA (reference sequence). The V gene lost 3 bases and the J gene lost 3 bases, with 8 bases spanning the gap. The CDR3 runs 12 residues. CDR3 in amino acids: CSASPQYTEAFF. The CDR3 bases that were read are TGCAGTGCTAGCCCCCAGTACACTGAA.